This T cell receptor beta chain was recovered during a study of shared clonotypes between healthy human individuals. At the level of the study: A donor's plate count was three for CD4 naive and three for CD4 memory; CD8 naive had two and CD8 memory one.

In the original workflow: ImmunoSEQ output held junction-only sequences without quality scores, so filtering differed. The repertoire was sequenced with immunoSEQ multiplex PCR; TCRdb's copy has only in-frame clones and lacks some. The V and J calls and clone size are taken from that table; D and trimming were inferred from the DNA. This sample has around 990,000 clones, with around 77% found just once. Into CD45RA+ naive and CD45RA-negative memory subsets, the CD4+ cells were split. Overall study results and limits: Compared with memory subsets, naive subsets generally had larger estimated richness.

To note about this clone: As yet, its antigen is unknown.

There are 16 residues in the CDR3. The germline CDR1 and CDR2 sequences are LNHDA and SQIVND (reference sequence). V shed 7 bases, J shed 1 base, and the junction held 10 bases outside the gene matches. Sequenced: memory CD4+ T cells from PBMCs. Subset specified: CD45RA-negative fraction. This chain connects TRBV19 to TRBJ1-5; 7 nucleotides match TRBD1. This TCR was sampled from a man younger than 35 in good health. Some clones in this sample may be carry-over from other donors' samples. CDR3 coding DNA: TGTGCCAGTACCCCCAGGGGGGGAAGAAGCAATCAGCCCCAGCATTTT. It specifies CASTPRGGRSNQPQHF.